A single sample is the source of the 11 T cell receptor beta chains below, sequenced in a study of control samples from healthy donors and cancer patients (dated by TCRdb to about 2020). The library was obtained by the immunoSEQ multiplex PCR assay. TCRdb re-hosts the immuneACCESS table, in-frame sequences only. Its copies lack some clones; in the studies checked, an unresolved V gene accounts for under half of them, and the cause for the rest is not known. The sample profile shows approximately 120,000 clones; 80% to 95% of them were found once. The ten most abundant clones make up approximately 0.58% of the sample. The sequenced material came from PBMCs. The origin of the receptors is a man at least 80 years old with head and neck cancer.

The CDR3 coding sequence is TGCGCCAGCAGCTCCCCCGAGAGGACGAACACTGAAGCTTTCTTT. This gives the protein CASSSPERTNTEAFF. The rearrangement joins TRBV4-1 to TRBJ1-1; the D is unclear. The CDR3 covers 15 residues. V was pared by 5 bases and J by 1 base, with 14 bases between. Germline lookup yields CDR1 MGHRA and CDR2 YSYEKL.

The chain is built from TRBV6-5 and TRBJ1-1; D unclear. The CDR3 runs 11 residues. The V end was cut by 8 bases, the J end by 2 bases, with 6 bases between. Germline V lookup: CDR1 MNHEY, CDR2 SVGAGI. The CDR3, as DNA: TGTGCCAGCGGGAAAAACACTGAAGCTTTCTTT. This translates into CASGKNTEAFF.

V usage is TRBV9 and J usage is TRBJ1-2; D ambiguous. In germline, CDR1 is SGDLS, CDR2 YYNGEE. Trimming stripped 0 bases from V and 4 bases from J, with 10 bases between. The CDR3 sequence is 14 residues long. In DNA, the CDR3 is TGTGCCAGCAGCGTAGCTACGATTGCCTATGGCTACACCTTC. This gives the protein CASSVATIAYGYTF.

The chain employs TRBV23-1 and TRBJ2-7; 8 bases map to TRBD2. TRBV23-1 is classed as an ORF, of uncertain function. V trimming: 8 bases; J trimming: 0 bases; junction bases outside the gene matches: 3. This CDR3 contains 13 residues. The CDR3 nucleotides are TGCGCCAGCCCCAGCGGGAGCTCCTACGAGCAGTACTTC. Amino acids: CASPSGSSYEQYF.

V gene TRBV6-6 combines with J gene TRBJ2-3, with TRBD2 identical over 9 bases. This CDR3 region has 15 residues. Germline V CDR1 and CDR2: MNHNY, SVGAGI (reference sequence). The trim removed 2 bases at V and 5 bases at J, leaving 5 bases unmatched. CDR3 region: CASSYGSGRRDTQYF. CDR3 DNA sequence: TGTGCCAGCAGTTACGGTAGCGGGAGACGAGATACGCAGTATTTT.

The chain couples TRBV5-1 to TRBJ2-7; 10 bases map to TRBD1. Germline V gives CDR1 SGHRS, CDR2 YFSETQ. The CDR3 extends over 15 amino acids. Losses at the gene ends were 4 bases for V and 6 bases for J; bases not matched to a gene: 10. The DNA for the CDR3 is TGCGCCAGCAGCCTGCTCGGGACAGGGGTGTTCGAGCAGTACTTC. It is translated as CASSLLGTGVFEQYF.

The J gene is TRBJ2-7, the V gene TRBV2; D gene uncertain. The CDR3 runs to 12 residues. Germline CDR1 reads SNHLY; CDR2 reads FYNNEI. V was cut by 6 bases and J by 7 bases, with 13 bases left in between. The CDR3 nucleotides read TGTGCCAGCAGCCAGTGGACCAGGGAGCAGTACTTC. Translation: CASSQWTREQYF.

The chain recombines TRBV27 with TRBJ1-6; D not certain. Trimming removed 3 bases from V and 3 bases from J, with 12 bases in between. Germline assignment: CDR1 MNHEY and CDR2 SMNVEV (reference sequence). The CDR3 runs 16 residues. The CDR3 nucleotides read TGTGCCAGCAGTTTTTCACAGAACGGCTATAATTCACCCCTCCACTTT. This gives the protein CASSFSQNGYNSPLHF.

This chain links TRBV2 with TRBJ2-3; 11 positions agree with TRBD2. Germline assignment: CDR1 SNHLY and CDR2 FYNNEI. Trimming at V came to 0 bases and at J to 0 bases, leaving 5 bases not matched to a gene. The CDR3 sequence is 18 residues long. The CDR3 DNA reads TGTGCCAGCAGTGAAGCTAGCGGGGGGGTAACTAGCACAGATACGCAGTATTTT. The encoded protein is CASSEASGGVTSTDTQYF. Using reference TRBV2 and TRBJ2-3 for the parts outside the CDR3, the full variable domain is EPEVTQTPSHQVTQMGQEVILRCVPISNHLYFYWYRQILGQKVEFLVSFYNNEISEKSEIFDDQFSVERPDGSNFTLKIRSTKLEDSAMYFCASSEASGGVTSTDTQYFGPGTRLTVL.

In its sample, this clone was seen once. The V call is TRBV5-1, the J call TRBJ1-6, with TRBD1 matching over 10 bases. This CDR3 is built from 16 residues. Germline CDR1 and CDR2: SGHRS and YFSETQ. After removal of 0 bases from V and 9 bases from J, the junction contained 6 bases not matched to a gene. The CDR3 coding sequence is TGCGCCAGCAGCTTGGCCGGTGACAGGGGGCTTTCACCCCTCCACTTT. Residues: CASSLAGDRGLSPLHF.

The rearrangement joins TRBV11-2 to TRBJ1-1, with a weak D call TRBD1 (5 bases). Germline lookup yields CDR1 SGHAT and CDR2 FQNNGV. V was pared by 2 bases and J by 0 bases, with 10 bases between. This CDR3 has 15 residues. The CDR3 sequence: CASSLTGGLNTEAFF. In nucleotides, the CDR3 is TGTGCCAGCAGCTTAACAGGAGGATTGAACACTGAAGCTTTCTTT.